The 6 T cell receptor beta chains reported below all come from one sample, sequenced in a study of cytomegalovirus exposure and HLA in healthy donors. PCR employed 60 Vbeta and 13 Jbeta primers. Sequencing was performed with immunoSEQ multiplex PCR; in TCRdb, only in-frame clones are kept and a portion is missing. The sample includes 200,000 or so clones, 70% to 85% of them seen just once. Material for sequencing was PBMCs. The receptors derive from a boy between 2 and 10 years old in good health and CMV-seronegative.

The chain is built from TRBV27 and TRBJ2-2; D is unresolved. The CDR3 runs 14 residues. Trimming pared 6 bases from V and 5 bases from J, leaving 13 bases between. CDR1 and CDR2 from the germline V gene are MNHEY and SMNVEV (reference sequence). DNA of the CDR3: TGTGCCAGCAGGTCCAATCAGGATACCGGGGAGCTGTTTTTT. It codes for CASRSNQDTGELFF.

The genes are TRBV7-2 and TRBJ2-5; 10 positions agree with TRBD1. V lost 3 bases to trimming and J lost 4 bases; unmatched junction nucleotides: 2. CDR1 and CDR2 (germline): SGHTA, FQGNSA. This CDR3 has 14 residues. The CDR3 loop is CASSFDRGPETQYF. The CDR3 nucleotides are TGTGCCAGCAGCTTCGACAGGGGGCCAGAGACCCAGTACTTC.

This clone was counted only a few times. V and J are TRBV29-1 and TRBJ1-1; D not certain. V was clipped by 5 bases and J by 0 bases, with 7 bases between them. This CDR3 spans 12 amino acids. CDR1 and CDR2 (germline): SQVTM, ANQGSEA. CDR3 sequence: CSVTRVNTEAFF. The CDR3 coding sequence is TGCAGCGTTACTCGGGTGAACACTGAAGCTTTCTTT.

On this clone itself: The sample contains more than one DNA sequence encoding this CDR3. The rearrangement links TRBV5-1 to TRBJ1-6; D is perhaps TRBD1 (5 bases). This CDR3 comprises 15 residues. V dropped 0 bases and J dropped 7 bases, with 11 bases sitting between them. Germline CDR1 is SGHRS and CDR2 is YFSETQ. CDR3 sequence: CASSLEGQGNSPLHF. CDR3 coding DNA: TGCGCCAGCAGCTTGGAAGGCCAGGGCAATTCACCCCTCCACTTT.

This sequence joins TRBV5-1 and TRBJ1-6, with D possibly matching TRBD1 (5 bases). V lost 0 bases and J lost 7, with 8 bases in between. The germline V gene has CDR1 SGHRS and CDR2 YFSETQ. The CDR3 is 14 amino acids. The CDR3 is CASSLGQLNSPLHF. CDR3 sequence (DNA): TGCGCCAGCAGCTTGGGACAGCTAAATTCACCCCTCCACTTT.

CDR3 in amino acids: CASSLGVGQSSYNSPLHF. CDR3 nucleotides: TGTGCCAGCAGCTTAGGGGTTGGGCAGAGCTCCTATAATTCACCCCTCCACTTT. The gene calls are TRBV5-6 and TRBJ1-6; D might be TRBD1 (5 bases). This CDR3 comprises 18 residues. Trimming removed 2 bases at V and 0 bases at J, with 15 bases between. CDR1 SGHDT and CDR2 YYEEEE come from the germline V gene.